This TCR beta chain appears in the sequencing data of a study of CD8 T cells in ankylosing spondylitis. This clonotype was counted ten times or more. The target antigen is unknown. As the method for making TCR beta libraries, quantitative 5'-RACE with molecular barcodes was used. Using its own MiXCR run on the 5' RACE reads, TCRdb lists one record per CDR3 protein. The sample includes under 250,000 distinct CDR3 sequences, 32% of them seen just once. Study findings and constraints: The study looked at matched synovial fluid samples from ankylosing spondylitis patients. Disease-linked clones were reported to be significantly enriched there. Reactive arthritis synovial fluid and blood previously showed some of these motif variants. Within ankylosing spondylitis blood, a TCR beta motif made up of several highly homologous variants appeared to be characteristic.

CDR1 and CDR2 from the germline V gene are SQVTM and ANQGSEA. CDR3 length equals 11 residues. The V gene lost 3 bases and the J gene lost 4 bases, with 6 bases spanning the gap. This chain uses TRBV29-1 with TRBJ1-1; D gene ambiguous. This receptor was identified in a male donor with ankylosing spondylitis or in good health (not recorded which). Sequenced: blood, either unsorted or a sorted T cell fraction (not recorded which). The CDR3 DNA reads as TGCAGCGTTGAGTGGGGCACTGAAGCTTTCTTT. The encoded protein is CSVEWGTEAFF.